This T cell receptor beta chain was identified during a study of T cell clonality in common variable immunodeficiency. Study-level findings and limits: Shared TCRbeta clones were fewer between CVID subjects than controls. In common variable immunodeficiency, TCR beta chains reportedly carried fewer deletions and N-nucleotide insertions.

Assay: immunoSEQ multiplex PCR; the TCRdb copy retains only in-frame clones and omits some. The sample includes approximately 30,000 clones, none of them occurring once. This CDR3 is built from 16 residues. Germline values: CDR1 SNHLY, CDR2 FYNNEI. V was clipped by 7 bases and J by 2 bases; unmatched bases: 12. A remark on this clone: The target antigen is unknown. The CDR3 extends 3 residues past the end of the read, so its final part is completed from the germline J gene.

Patients and controls were mostly of Caucasian heritage. This sequence joins TRBV2 and TRBJ2-3; 7 nucleotides align to TRBD2. The sequencing input was peripheral blood mononuclear cells. The clonotype originates from a human donor with common variable immunodeficiency. The CDR3 here is CASKLTSAGDTDTQYF. The CDR3 DNA, read in part, is TGTGCCAGCAAACTAACTAGCGCGGGAGACACAGATACG.